These 20 T cell receptor beta chains came from one sample sequenced in a study of cytotoxic CD8 clonotypes in ibrutinib-treated CLL. The repertoire was sequenced with immunoSEQ multiplex PCR; TCRdb's copy has only in-frame clones and lacks some. The sample lists approximately 45,000 clones, 50% to 80% occurring once. The sample here was PBMCs, taken after 24 months of ibrutinib treatment. The receptors originated from a human donor with chronic lymphocytic leukemia.

V usage is TRBV10-3 and J usage is TRBJ2-1; the match to TRBD1 covers 9 bases. The CDR3 sequence is 14 residues long. Trimming at V came to 6 bases and at J to 0 bases, leaving 0 bases not matched to a gene. CDR1 and CDR2 from the germline V gene are ENHRY and SYGVKD. The CDR3 sequence is CAIRGQGSYNEQFF. The CDR3 coding sequence is TGTGCCATCAGGGGACAGGGCTCCTACAATGAGCAGTTCTTC.

The chain carries TRBV5-6 and TRBJ2-2, with D uncertain. The CDR3 loop spans 13 amino acids. Germline V lookup: CDR1 SGHDT, CDR2 YYEEEE. With 0 bases removed from V and 5 bases from J, the gap between germline ends came to 5 bases. CDR3 coding DNA: TGTGCCAGCAGCTTGGTGGCGACCGGGGAGCTGTTTTTT. It specifies CASSLVATGELFF. Filled out from reference TRBV5-6 and TRBJ2-2, the complete variable domain reads DAGVTQSPTHLIKTRGQQVTLRCSPKSGHDTVSWYQQALGQGPQFIFQYYEEEERQRGNFPDRFSGHQFPNYSSELNVNALLLGDSALYLCASSLVATGELFFGEGSRLTVL.

The chain links TRBV18 to TRBJ1-4; D gene ambiguous. The CDR3 is 14 amino acids. The V end was cut by 1 base, the J end by 7 bases, with 10 bases between. CDR1 and CDR2 (germline): KGHSH, LQKENI. CDR3 region: CASSPLPAGEKLFF. CDR3 bases: TGTGCCAGCTCACCACTGCCGGCGGGTGAAAAACTGTTTTTT.

Comment on this clone: Other DNA sequences in the sample encode the same CDR3. This sequence joins TRBV5-1 and TRBJ2-7, with D tentatively TRBD1 (6 bases). The CDR3 has 13 amino acids. CDR1 and CDR2 from the germline V gene are SGHRS and YFSETQ. V gave up 2 bases and J gave up 2 bases, with 8 bases separating them. The CDR3: CASSFGQTYEQYF. In DNA form, the CDR3 reads TGCGCCAGCAGCTTTGGACAGACCTACGAGCAGTACTTC.

This chain links TRBV6-5 with TRBJ1-1; D is possibly TRBD1 (5 bases). Germline V lookup: CDR1 MNHEY, CDR2 SVGAGI. Trimming pared 5 bases from V and 11 bases from J, leaving 18 bases between. The CDR3 loop spans 13 amino acids. This CDR3 is CASSPQGGRGAFF. The CDR3, as DNA: TGTGCCAGCAGTCCCCAGGGCGGAAGGGGTGCTTTCTTT.

The chain carries TRBV5-1 and TRBJ2-1; 7 nucleotides align to TRBD2. From germline, CDR1 is SGHRS and CDR2 YFSETQ. This CDR3 comprises 11 residues. V lost 4 bases, J lost 10 bases, and 2 bases stayed unmatched. The CDR3 reads CASSVGLEQFF. CDR3 DNA sequence: TGCGCCAGCAGCGTGGGACTAGAGCAGTTCTTC.

The chain uses TRBV4-2 and TRBJ2-3, with 8 bases aligning to TRBD2. The V gene end was trimmed by 0 bases and the J gene end by 1 base; junction bases not matched to a gene: 3. Germline CDR1 and CDR2: LGHNA and YNFKEQ. The CDR3 covers 16 residues. The chain's CDR3 is CASSQDRGGGTDTQYF. The CDR3 DNA reads as TGTGCCAGCAGCCAAGACCGGGGGGGCGGCACAGATACGCAGTATTTT.

V gene TRBV19 combines with J gene TRBJ2-3; 8 positions agree with TRBD1. Trimming cost V 1 base and J 0 bases; bases outside gene matches: 0. The CDR3 has 15 amino acids. The germline gives CDR1 LNHDA, CDR2 SQIVND (reference sequence). The CDR3 reads CASSIGTGSTDTQYF. The CDR3 coding sequence is TGTGCCAGTAGTATAGGGACAGGGAGCACAGATACGCAGTATTTT.

This clone was counted between two and nine times. V gene TRBV30 combines with J gene TRBJ2-2; D is undetermined. The V gene lost 1 base and the J gene lost 4 bases, with 7 bases spanning the gap. CDR3 size: 13 residues. CDR1 is GTSNPN, CDR2 SVGIG, per germline (reference sequence). CDR3 in amino acids: CAWSAQATGELFF. As DNA, the CDR3 is TGTGCCTGGAGTGCCCAGGCCACCGGGGAGCTGTTTTTT.

This clone showed up just a few times. This chain uses TRBV5-1 with TRBJ2-5; D ambiguous. Germline CDR1 is SGHRS and CDR2 is YFSETQ. Trimming shortened V by 1 base and J by 3 bases, and 7 bases separated the two germline ends. The CDR3 consists of 13 residues. This CDR3 reads CASSLHAKETQYF. The CDR3 DNA reads as TGCGCCAGCAGCTTGCATGCGAAAGAGACCCAGTACTTC. Full variable domain (missing parts from reference TRBV5-1 and TRBJ2-5): KAGVTQTPRYLIKTRGQQVTLSCSPISGHRSVSWYQQTPGQGLQFLFEYFSETQRNKGNFPGRFSGRQFSNSRSEMNVSTLELGDSALYLCASSLHAKETQYFGPGTRLLVL.

V is TRBV6-5 and J is TRBJ2-3, with a possible D match to TRBD2 (5 bases). The CDR3 runs to 14 residues. V dropped 7 bases and J dropped 4 bases, with 15 bases sitting between them. The V gene's germline CDR1 is MNHEY and CDR2 SVGAGI. The CDR3 coding sequence is TGTGCCAGCAAAGCCGAGCCCGGGGCAGATACGCAGTATTTT. Protein sequence: CASKAEPGADTQYF.

The genes are TRBV28 and TRBJ2-7; D is perhaps TRBD1 (6 bases). The V and J ends lost 10 bases and 7 bases respectively, with 14 bases between them. Germline CDR1 reads MDHEN; CDR2 reads SYDVKM. There are 11 residues in the CDR3. The CDR3 DNA follows: TGTGCCATTAGGGGCCAGGGGGAGCAGTACTTC. The encoded protein is CAIRGQGEQYF.

The chain joins TRBV7-3 to TRBJ2-1; D is unresolved. CDR1 and CDR2 from the germline V gene are SGHTA and FQGTGA. The length of the CDR3 is 13 residues. V lost 5 bases, J lost 8 bases, and 13 bases lay in between. The CDR3 DNA reads TGTGCCAGCAGCCCTCTAGGAATCCATGAGCAGTTCTTC. This codes for CASSPLGIHEQFF.

The chain has TRBV6-1 and TRBJ2-7; TRBD2 agrees at 9 bases. J was trimmed by 7 bases and V by 2 bases; bases with no gene match: 24. This CDR3 has 20 residues. The germline V gene has CDR1 MNHNS and CDR2 SASEGT. CDR3 loop: CASSEMVGWSSGVWDREQYF. The DNA for the CDR3 is TGTGCCAGCAGTGAAATGGTAGGGTGGTCTAGCGGGGTTTGGGACAGAGAGCAGTACTTC.

The rearrangement joins TRBV5-4 to TRBJ2-7; TRBD2 matches at 10 bases. Germline trimming cut 4 bases from V and 7 bases from J; bases unmatched to any gene: 2. Per the germline V gene, CDR1 is SGHNT and CDR2 is YYREEE (reference sequence). The CDR3 length is 12 residues. The CDR3: CASSPTSGEQYF. The CDR3 region has the DNA TGTGCCAGCAGCCCGACTAGCGGGGAGCAGTACTTC.

The chain has TRBV19 and TRBJ1-3; D is undetermined. Trimming cost V 7 bases and J 4 bases, with 8 bases left between them. Germline V CDR1 and CDR2: LNHDA, SQIVND (reference sequence). The CDR3 has 12 amino acids. The DNA for the CDR3 is TGTGCCAGTACCATTCCCGGAAACACCATATATTTT. Residues: CASTIPGNTIYF.

This chain joins TRBV5-4 and TRBJ2-1, with 9 bases aligning to TRBD2. Germline V gene lookup returns CDR1 SGHNT and CDR2 YYREEE (reference sequence). The CDR3 loop spans 14 amino acids. The trim removed 3 bases at V and 6 bases at J, leaving 4 bases unmatched. The chain's CDR3 is CASSWRSGGNEQFF. Here the CDR3 DNA reads TGTGCCAGCAGCTGGCGTAGCGGGGGCAATGAGCAGTTCTTC. Full variable domain (outside the CDR3, taken from reference TRBV5-4 and TRBJ2-1): ETGVTQSPTHLIKTRGQQVTLRCSSQSGHNTVSWYQQALGQGPQFIFQYYREEENGRGNFPPRFSGLQFPNYSSELNVNALELDDSALYLCASSWRSGGNEQFFGPGTRLTVL.

The chain is built from TRBV9 and TRBJ2-2; 7 bases map to TRBD1. The V gene end was trimmed by 2 bases and the J gene end by 6 bases; junction bases not matched to a gene: 16. The CDR3 runs to 18 residues. From germline, CDR1 is SGDLS and CDR2 YYNGEE. The CDR3 nucleotides are TGTGCCAGCAGCGTTCAGTTTCTAGGGGGCCGTTCGGCCGGGGAGCTGTTTTTT. Protein: CASSVQFLGGRSAGELFF.

This clone was counted only a few times. Sequence at one end of the junction differs from germline and may be a read error. V is TRBV7-7 and J is TRBJ2-5, with D perhaps matching TRBD2 (5 bases). This CDR3 comprises 15 residues. Germline V gives CDR1 SSHAT, CDR2 FNYEAQ (reference sequence). The CDR3 region is CASSLNEGVGETQYF. In DNA form, the CDR3 reads TGTGCTAGCAGCTTGAACGAGGGAGTCGGTGAGACCCAGTACTTC.

The J gene is TRBJ1-6, the V gene TRBV10-3; 8 nucleotides match TRBD1. Germline trimming cut 5 bases from V and 8 bases from J; bases unmatched to any gene: 8. CDR1 ENHRY and CDR2 SYGVKD come from the germline V gene. CDR3 size: 15 residues. CDR3 nucleotide sequence: TGTGCCATCAGTATGGACAGGGTAATCTATTCACCCCTCCACTTT. This encodes CAISMDRVIYSPLHF.